This TCR beta chain was retrieved from a study of PD-1 blockade in classical Hodgkin lymphoma. Overall study findings and caveats: Repertoires differed for reasons still undefined, possibly disease activity or prior therapy.

Germline V CDR1 and CDR2: SNHLY, FYNNEI. Trimming shortened V by 2 bases and J by 6 bases, and 11 bases separated the two germline ends. The CDR3 spans 13 residues. A word on this clone: The antigen is not known.

Time point defined: newly diagnosed, previously untreated cHL patient sample. Researchers report purifying CD4+ T cells from thawed PBMCs by magnetic negative selection. PBMCs from patients with newly diagnosed, untreated classical Hodgkin lymphoma served as a comparison group for the relapsed/refractory trial patients. Repertoires were generated with immunoSEQ multiplex PCR, while TCRdb's copy carries only in-frame clones and drops some. The sample holds about 25,000 clones, 91% seen once. The gene calls are TRBV2 and TRBJ2-7; D not certain. Sequencing was done on a sample of CD4+ T cells from blood. The receptor was isolated from a human donor with classical Hodgkin lymphoma. The CDR3 spells CASSERTVLEQYF. CDR3 coding DNA: TGTGCCAGCAGTGAACGGACGGTCCTCGAGCAGTACTTC.